The rows below give T cell receptor beta chains drawn from one sample of a study of T cell responses to AZD1222 COVID-19 vaccine. Produced via immunoSEQ multiplex PCR; TCRdb's table is partial and in-frame only. This sample has over 75,000 clones, with around 89% found just once. The sample was peripheral blood, taken on day 0 of AZD1222 vaccination. Source of these receptors: an adult in good health. Each CDR3 is given with its conserved first and last residue. The D gene is left open where the match is weak. The size entry is marked missing in some rows and otherwise reads once, few, many or a size class.

d_gene	v_gene	len	j_gene	abundance	CDR3aa	CDR3nt
.	TRBV27	14	TRBJ1-5	.	CASSLSGAGQPQHF	TGTGCCAGCAGTTTAAGCGGGGCGGGACAGCCCCAGCATTTT
TRBD2	TRBV27	16	TRBJ2-7	.	CASSFKREFEAYEQYF	TGTGCCAGCAGTTTTAAGCGGGAGTTTGAGGCCTACGAGCAGTACTTC
.	TRBV28	14	TRBJ1-2	.	CASSSPPGYYGYTF	TGTGCCAGCAGTTCCCCCCCGGGTTACTATGGCTACACCTTC
TRBD2	TRBV7-2	13	TRBJ2-5	.	CASSLAGAETQYF	TGTGCCAGCAGCCTAGCGGGAGCGGAGACCCAGTACTTC
.	TRBV19	16	TRBJ1-1	once	CASSIGYQGERTEAFF	TGTGCCAGTAGTATAGGGTATCAGGGAGAAAGGACTGAAGCTTTCTTT
.	TRBV30	13	TRBJ2-1	once	CAWTGVGYNEQFF	TGTGCCTGGACAGGGGTCGGGTACAATGAGCAGTTCTTC
.	TRBV28	16	TRBJ2-6	once	CASSSSPGAGANVLTF	TGTGCCAGCAGTTCCAGCCCAGGGGCTGGGGCCAACGTCCTGACTTTC
TRBD1	TRBV12-5	14	TRBJ2-3	.	CASGLGTGAGTQYF	TGTGCTAGTGGTCTCGGGACAGGCGCAGGTACGCAGTATTTT
.	TRBV9	13	TRBJ2-3	.	CASSVEWTDTQYF	TGTGCCAGCAGCGTAGAGTGGACAGATACGCAGTATTTT
.	TRBV7-9	11	TRBJ2-7	few	CASSSTDEQYF	TGTGCCAGCAGCTCCACAGACGAGCAGTACTTC
TRBD1	TRBV2	16	TRBJ1-4	.	CASRVDRSATNEKLFF	TGTGCCAGCAGAGTGGACAGGTCCGCAACTAATGAAAAACTGTTTTTT
.	TRBV7-2	15	TRBJ2-2	.	CASSLQAPNTGELFF	TGTGCCAGCAGCTTACAGGCGCCGAACACCGGGGAGCTGTTTTTT
TRBD2	TRBV9	13	TRBJ2-3	.	CASRGLAVDTQYF	TGTGCCAGCAGAGGACTAGCGGTAGATACGCAGTATTTT
.	TRBV5-1	13	TRBJ2-2	.	CASSLGLSGELFF	TGCGCCAGCAGCTTGGGGTTGAGCGGGGAGCTGTTTTTT
TRBD1	TRBV27	15	TRBJ1-4	.	CASSQTGGTNEKLFF	TGTGCCAGCAGTCAAACAGGGGGCACTAATGAAAAACTGTTTTTT
.	TRBV7-2	14	TRBJ2-1	.	CASSLGGSYNEQFF	TGTGCCAGCAGCTTAGGAGGATCCTACAATGAGCAGTTCTTC
.	TRBV6-6	16	TRBJ1-3	.	CASRTTAFSPGNTIYF	TGTGCCAGCAGGACGACAGCCTTTAGCCCGGGAAACACCATATATTTT
.	TRBV5-1	13	TRBJ1-1	.	CASSSGQNTEAFF	TGCGCCAGCAGCTCGGGACAGAACACTGAAGCTTTCTTT
TRBD1	TRBV7-8	15	TRBJ1-1	.	CASSLAGQGVTEAFF	TGTGCCAGCAGCTTAGCGGGACAGGGGGTTACTGAAGCTTTCTTT
TRBD1	TRBV7-3	18	TRBJ2-1	.	CASSSGTGGLAGANEQFF	TGTGCCAGCAGCTCCGGGACAGGGGGCTTAGCGGGGGCCAATGAGCAGTTCTTC
.	TRBV6-2/TRBV6-3	15	TRBJ2-6	.	CASSSLVPGANVLTF	TGTGCCAGCAGTTCCTTGGTCCCTGGGGCCAACGTCCTGACTTTC
.	TRBV12-5	20	TRBJ1-4	.	CASGQTTTGLGWSTNEKLFF	TGTGCTAGTGGTCAAACCACCACAGGGTTAGGTTGGTCAACTAATGAAAAACTGTTTTTT
.	TRBV9	14	TRBJ1-2	.	CASSVEARDYGYTF	TGTGCCAGCAGCGTAGAAGCCAGGGATTATGGCTACACCTTC
TRBD1	TRBV7-2	14	TRBJ1-5	few	CASSLIGGGGPQHF	TGTGCCAGCAGCTTGATAGGGGGCGGCGGGCCCCAGCATTTT
.	TRBV28	14	TRBJ1-3	.	CALRSGGAGNTIYF	TGTGCATTAAGATCGGGTGGGGCTGGAAACACCATATATTTT
TRBD2	TRBV6-1	14	TRBJ2-7	.	CASSDRAGGYEQYF	TGTGCCAGCAGTGACAGGGCGGGGGGCTACGAGCAGTACTTC
TRBD2	TRBV6-2/TRBV6-3	16	TRBJ2-2	many	CASSPPGTRNTGELFF	TGTGCCAGCAGTCCCCCCGGGACTAGGAACACCGGGGAGCTGTTTTTT
TRBD1	TRBV9	15	TRBJ2-1	.	CASSVTGGGYNEQFF	TGTGCCAGCAGCGTAACAGGGGGTGGCTACAATGAGCAGTTCTTC
.	TRBV3-1/TRBV3-2	15	TRBJ2-1	.	CASSPRVVADNEQFF	TGTGCCAGCAGCCCAAGAGTGGTAGCAGACAATGAGCAGTTCTTC
TRBD1	TRBV5-1	16	TRBJ2-7	.	CASSLAGGSLSYEQYF	TGCGCCAGCAGCCTTGCAGGGGGTAGCTTATCCTACGAGCAGTACTTC
TRBD1	TRBV6-6	16	TRBJ1-1	.	CASSPDRARGNTEAFF	TGTGCCAGCAGTCCCGACAGGGCCCGGGGGAACACTGAAGCTTTCTTT
.	TRBV5-6	15	TRBJ1-2	.	CASSLSGTVNYGYTF	TGTGCCAGCAGCTTATCCGGGACGGTGAACTATGGCTACACCTTC
.	TRBV2	14	TRBJ1-2	.	CASTQRGENYGYTF	TGTGCCAGCACACAAAGGGGGGAAAACTATGGCTACACCTTC
TRBD2	TRBV5-5	16	TRBJ2-3	.	CASSPLAAQGPDTQYF	TGTGCCAGCAGCCCGCTAGCGGCCCAAGGTCCAGATACGCAGTATTTT
.	TRBV6-5	15	TRBJ2-4	.	CASIKDSGAKNIQYF	TGTGCCAGCATCAAGGACAGTGGAGCCAAAAACATTCAGTACTTC
.	TRBV29-1	14	TRBJ1-1	.	CSATGIAMNTEAFF	TGCAGCGCCACAGGGATAGCTATGAACACTGAAGCTTTCTTT
.	TRBV3-1/TRBV3-2	15	TRBJ1-3	once	CASSQDISSGNTIYF	TGTGCCAGCAGCCAAGACATCAGCTCTGGAAACACCATATATTTT
.	TRBV6-5	15	TRBJ1-2	.	CAKISARQGHYGYTF	TGTGCTAAGATTTCAGCAAGGCAGGGCCACTATGGCTACACCTTC
.	TRBV5-1	15	TRBJ1-4	once	CASSLAEGEVEKLFF	TGCGCCAGCAGCTTGGCCGAAGGGGAGGTCGAAAAACTGTTTTTT
.	TRBV4-1	15	TRBJ2-3	.	CASSQAPVLGDTQYF	TGCGCCAGCAGCCAAGCCCCGGTCCTAGGGGATACGCAGTATTTT
.	TRBV7-2	13	TRBJ2-2	.	CASSLLNTGELFF	TGTGCCAGCAGCTTATTAAACACCGGGGAGCTGTTTTTT
.	TRBV29-1	13	TRBJ2-1	.	CSVVEIPNNEQFF	TGCAGCGTTGTGGAGATTCCGAACAATGAGCAGTTCTTC
TRBD1	TRBV6-5	15	TRBJ2-2	.	CASGLQGADTGELFF	TGTGCCAGCGGCCTACAGGGGGCCGACACCGGGGAGCTGTTTTTT
.	TRBV10-1	17	TRBJ2-7	.	CASSESDTGLSTSEQYF	TGCGCCAGCAGTGAGTCGGATACCGGGCTCTCGACTAGCGAGCAGTACTTC
.	TRBV10-3	14	TRBJ1-2	.	CAISELPADYGYTF	TGTGCCATCAGTGAGTTACCAGCTGACTATGGCTACACCTTC